The present T cell receptor beta chain was sequenced within a study of blood T cell repertoires in COVID-19. The overall study: Both acute and convalescent COVID-19 samples were obtained from the United States, Italy and Spain. In each case, the material was cDNA or gDNA derived from T cells, B-cell-depleted T cells, or PBMCs.

Authors' data handling: Amplification of reference gene primers provided the estimated nucleated cell counts. Sequencing was performed with immunoSEQ multiplex PCR; in TCRdb, only in-frame clones are kept and a portion is missing. For V, J and clone size, that table is used; D and trimming come from the DNA. The sample has about 190,000 clones, approximately 91% seen once. Deletions cut 1 base from V and 8 bases from J, with 8 bases between. In germline, CDR1 is LGHDT, CDR2 YNNKEL (reference sequence). The CDR3 runs 12 residues. The rearrangement joins TRBV3-1 (or the pseudogene TRBV3-2) to TRBJ1-1; D is unclear. The TCR sequence derives from a man in his 70s with active or convalescent COVID-19. The specimen was peripheral blood. CDR3 region: CASSQAMQEAFF. CDR3 coding DNA: TGTGCCAGCAGCCAAGCCATGCAGGAAGCTTTCTTT.